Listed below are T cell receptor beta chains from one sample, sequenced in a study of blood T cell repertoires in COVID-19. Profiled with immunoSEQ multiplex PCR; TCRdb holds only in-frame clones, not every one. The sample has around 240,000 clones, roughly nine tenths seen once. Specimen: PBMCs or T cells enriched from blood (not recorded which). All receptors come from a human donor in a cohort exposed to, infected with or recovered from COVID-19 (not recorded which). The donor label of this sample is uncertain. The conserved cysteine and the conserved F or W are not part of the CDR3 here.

cdr3_aa: ASSLPKLGQGFNEQF; j_call: TRBJ2-1; v_call: TRBV5-4
cdr3_aa: ASSPGPGGRETQY; j_call: TRBJ2-5; v_call: TRBV11-2
cdr3_aa: ASSLTGDRDYGYT; j_call: TRBJ1-2; v_call: TRBV7-9
cdr3_aa: AWSASRVLSLSYNSPLH; j_call: TRBJ1-6; v_call: TRBV30
cdr3_aa: ASSPLPTDTQY; j_call: TRBJ2-3; v_call: TRBV4-3
cdr3_aa: ASTITGGANTEAF; j_call: TRBJ1-1; v_call: TRBV19
cdr3_aa: ASSLTTGNTGELF; j_call: TRBJ2-2; v_call: TRBV6-5
cdr3_aa: ASSFASRSGELF; j_call: TRBJ2-2; v_call: TRBV7-8
cdr3_aa: ASSDQGGARELF; j_call: TRBJ2-2; v_call: TRBV5-1
cdr3_aa: ATTVHSNQPQH; j_call: TRBJ1-5; v_call: TRBV15
cdr3_aa: ASSQGPTTEPYGYT; j_call: TRBJ1-2; v_call: TRBV3-1/TRBV3-2
cdr3_aa: ASSSPPGHGAF; j_call: TRBJ1-1; v_call: TRBV6-5
cdr3_aa: ASSPGTGKGYT; j_call: TRBJ1-2; v_call: TRBV7-9
cdr3_aa: ASSWGTGSYNEQF; j_call: TRBJ2-1; v_call: TRBV5-6
cdr3_aa: ASTGQFHSYEQY; j_call: TRBJ2-7; v_call: TRBV2
cdr3_aa: ASSLSWAGAEGYT; j_call: TRBJ1-2; v_call: TRBV13
cdr3_aa: ATSRGVLAAAGNEQF; j_call: TRBJ2-1; v_call: TRBV15
cdr3_aa: ASSEVDSGPYEQY; j_call: TRBJ2-7; v_call: TRBV2
cdr3_aa: ASRNPLLGQRGGRFS; j_call: TRBJ2-7; v_call: TRBV2
cdr3_aa: AWSVTGNGYT; j_call: TRBJ1-2; v_call: TRBV30
cdr3_aa: ASSPRPPRAYGYT; j_call: TRBJ1-2; v_call: TRBV11-2
cdr3_aa: ASSAGGTTEAF; j_call: TRBJ1-1; v_call: TRBV9
cdr3_aa: ASSLVGGNAGELF; j_call: TRBJ2-2; v_call: TRBV11-3